A single sample gave rise to the 3 T cell receptor beta chains below, sequenced in a study of T cell responses to AZD1222 COVID-19 vaccine. Clones were read by immunoSEQ multiplex PCR, and TCRdb kept only the in-frame ones, dropping some. The sample carries 160,000 or so clones, approximately 87% recorded once. The source was peripheral blood, collected 28 days after the second AZD1222 dose. The source of these receptors is an adult who received the AZD1222 COVID-19 vaccine.

J is TRBJ1-2 and V is TRBV29-1, with TRBD1 matching over 7 bases. This CDR3 contains 14 residues. CDR1 and CDR2 (germline): SQVTM, ANQGSEA. With V trimmed by 5 bases and J by 1 base, 7 bases remained unmatched. CDR3 protein: CSVLGRGLNYGYTF. In DNA form, the CDR3 reads TGCAGCGTTCTAGGGAGGGGGCTTAACTATGGCTACACCTTC.

This clone occurred a few times. Germline is not matched at one junction end, which may reflect a read error. The chain has TRBV4-1 and TRBJ1-5; TRBD1 might be the D (5 bases). Germline V gene sequence: CDR1 MGHRA, CDR2 YSYEKL. CDR3 size: 17 residues. The CDR3 nucleotides read TGCGCCAGCAGCCAAGGGGCAGCTCAGAGGGGCAACCAGCCCCAGCATTTT. This encodes CASSQGAAQRGNQPQHF.

This clone appeared a single time. This chain uses TRBV7-3 with TRBJ1-3; D unclear. This CDR3 spans 12 amino acids. Trimming shortened V by 2 bases and J by 8 bases, and 7 bases separated the two germline ends. In germline, CDR1 is SGHTA, CDR2 FQGTGA. CDR3 in amino acids: CASSLCWYTIYF. The CDR3 nucleotides are TGTGCCAGCAGCTTATGTTGGTACACCATATATTTT.